This T cell receptor (beta chain) stems from a study of blood T cell repertoires in COVID-19. Study information: Acute and convalescent COVID-19 samples came from the United States, Italy and Spain. T cells, B-cell-depleted T cells, or PBMCs provided the cDNA or gDNA that served as material.

The authors' processing: Cell counts per sample came from amplifying reference gene primers. This table comes from immunoSEQ multiplex PCR, and its TCRdb copy is limited to in-frame clones, with some not included. V and J calls and clone size are as listed in that table; D and trimming were resolved from the DNA. The sample contains 35,000 to 55,000 clones, almost 90% of which appear only once. This CDR3 spans 14 amino acids. Trimming pared 4 bases from V and 4 bases from J, leaving 13 bases between. The V gene's germline CDR1 is MNHEY and CDR2 SMNVEV (reference sequence). This chain connects TRBV27 to TRBJ1-2; a possible D gene is TRBD1 (6 bases). The clonotype comes from a human donor in a cohort sampled during active COVID-19. The sample was peripheral blood. CDR3 sequence reads: CASSSSQGIYGYTF. The DNA for the CDR3 is TGTGCCAGCAGTTCCTCCCAGGGGATCTATGGCTACACCTTC.